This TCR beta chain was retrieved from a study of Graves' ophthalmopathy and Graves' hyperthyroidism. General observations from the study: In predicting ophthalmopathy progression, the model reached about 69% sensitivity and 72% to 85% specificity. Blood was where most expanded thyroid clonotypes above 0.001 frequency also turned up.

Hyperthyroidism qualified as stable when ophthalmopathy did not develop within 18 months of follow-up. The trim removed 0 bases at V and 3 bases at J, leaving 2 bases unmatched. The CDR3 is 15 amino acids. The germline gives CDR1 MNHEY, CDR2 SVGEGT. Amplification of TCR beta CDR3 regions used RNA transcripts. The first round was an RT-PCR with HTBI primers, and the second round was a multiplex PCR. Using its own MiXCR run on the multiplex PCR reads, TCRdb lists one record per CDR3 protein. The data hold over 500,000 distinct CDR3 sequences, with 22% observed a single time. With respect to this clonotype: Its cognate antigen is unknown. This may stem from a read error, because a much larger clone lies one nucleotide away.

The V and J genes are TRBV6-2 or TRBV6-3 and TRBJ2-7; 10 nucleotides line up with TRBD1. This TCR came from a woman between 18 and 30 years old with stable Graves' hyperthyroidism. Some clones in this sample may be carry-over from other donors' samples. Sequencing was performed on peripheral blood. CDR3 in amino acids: CASSYSRTGGYEQYF. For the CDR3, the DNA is TGTGCCAGCAGTTACTCCAGGACAGGGGGCTACGAGCAGTACTTC.